This T cell receptor beta chain was found in a study of resident and recirculating memory T cells in vitiligo. About the research overall: Each patient gave two lesional and two nonlesional epidermal shave biopsies, plus PBMCs.

This CDR3 is built from 14 residues. CDR1 is ENHRY and CDR2 is SYGVKD in the germline V gene. Between the trimmed V and J ends, which lost 6 bases and 8 bases, there was a span of 16 bases. Clones were sequenced by immunoSEQ multiplex PCR, and TCRdb holds only the in-frame ones, with some missing. The table lists tens of thousands of clones, roughly nine tenths of them singletons. Study-wide results and caveats: Non-conserved TCRs across sites and patients suggested distinct clones per lesion.

Stable vitiligo meant no lesion change over the previous 6 months. With respect to this clone: Its antigen is unidentified.

The chain recombines TRBV10-3 with TRBJ1-4; tentative D call: TRBD1 (5 bases). Sequenced: blood. The clonotype was recovered from a male donor with vitiligo. CDR3 in amino acids: CAISTGTSGEKLFF. CDR3 coding DNA: TGTGCCATCAGCACCGGGACTAGTGGGGAAAAACTGTTTTTT.